This T cell receptor (beta chain) was recorded in a study of shared clonotypes between healthy human individuals. The study's findings and limits: Non-shared clonotypes had lower generation probabilities than clonotypes shared by all four sorted-subset donors.

Remarks on this clone: Its antigen is not identified.

Germline V gene sequence: CDR1 SGHVS, CDR2 FQNEAQ. Trimming took off 2 bases at V and 2 bases at J, with 13 bases between the two ends. CDR3 size: 15 residues. As defined, naive CD8 cells were CD45RO-negative and positively selected for CCR7, with terminally differentiated effector memory CD45RA+ cells excluded. The donors, all of them Caucasian adults, lived in Nashville, Tennessee. Clones were read by immunoSEQ multiplex PCR, and TCRdb kept only the in-frame ones, dropping some. The sample consists of about 1,800,000 clones, over 85% of them appearing once. Material for sequencing was naive CD8+ T cells sorted from blood. The receptor comes from a man aged 18 to 30 in good health. The chain recombines TRBV7-8 with TRBJ2-7, with D maybe TRBD2 (6 bases). CDR3 bases: TGTGCCAGCAGCTTATTCCCGGGGGACCCCTACGAGCAGTACTTC. It yields the protein CASSLFPGDPYEQYF.